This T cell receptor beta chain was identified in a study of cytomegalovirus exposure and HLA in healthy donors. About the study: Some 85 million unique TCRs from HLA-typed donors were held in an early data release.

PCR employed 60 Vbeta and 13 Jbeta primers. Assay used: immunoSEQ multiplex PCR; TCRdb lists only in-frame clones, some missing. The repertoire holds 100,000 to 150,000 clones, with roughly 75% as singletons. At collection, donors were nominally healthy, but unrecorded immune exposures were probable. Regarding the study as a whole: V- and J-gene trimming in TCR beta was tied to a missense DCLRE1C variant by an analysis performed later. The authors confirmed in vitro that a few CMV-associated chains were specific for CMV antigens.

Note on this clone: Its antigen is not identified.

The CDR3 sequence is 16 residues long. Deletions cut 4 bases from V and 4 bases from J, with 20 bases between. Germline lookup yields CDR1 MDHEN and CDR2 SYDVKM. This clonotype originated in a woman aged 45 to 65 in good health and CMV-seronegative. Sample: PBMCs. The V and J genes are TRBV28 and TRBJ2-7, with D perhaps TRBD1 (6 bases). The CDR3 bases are TGTGCCAGCAGTTCTCCGGACAGCGCCAGCATATACGAGCAGTACTTC. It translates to CASSSPDSASIYEQYF.